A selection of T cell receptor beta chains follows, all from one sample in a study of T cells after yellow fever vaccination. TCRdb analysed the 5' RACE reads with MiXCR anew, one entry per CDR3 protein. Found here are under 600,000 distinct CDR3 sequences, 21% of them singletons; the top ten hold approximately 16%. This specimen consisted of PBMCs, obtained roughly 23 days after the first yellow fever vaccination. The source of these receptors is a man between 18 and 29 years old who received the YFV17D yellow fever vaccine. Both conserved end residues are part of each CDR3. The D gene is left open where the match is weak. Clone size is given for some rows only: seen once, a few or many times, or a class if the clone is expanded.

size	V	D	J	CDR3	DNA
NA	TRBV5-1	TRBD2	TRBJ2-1	CASSTPPRGGDNEQFF	TGCGCCAGCAGCACACCCCCCCGGGGGGGGGACAATGAGCAGTTCTTC
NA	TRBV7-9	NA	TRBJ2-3	CASSLVQGGMDTQYF	TGTGCCAGCAGCTTAGTCCAGGGTGGCATGGATACGCAGTATTTT
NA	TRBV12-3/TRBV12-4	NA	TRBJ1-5	CASSLNGHNQPQHF	TGTGCCAGCAGTTTAAACGGCCACAATCAGCCCCAGCATTTT
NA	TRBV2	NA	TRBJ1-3	CASSEALPSGNTIYF	TGTGCCAGCAGTGAAGCTCTACCCTCTGGAAACACCATATATTTT
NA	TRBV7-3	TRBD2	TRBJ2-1	CASSPGTSGGNNEQFF	TGTGCCAGCAGCCCCGGGACTAGCGGGGGGAACAATGAGCAGTTCTTC
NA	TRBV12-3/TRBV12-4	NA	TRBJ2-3	CASRFWGATDTQYF	TGTGCCAGCAGATTCTGGGGGGCCACAGATACGCAGTATTTT
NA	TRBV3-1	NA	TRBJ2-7	CASSLLTRDYEQYF	TGTGCCAGCAGCCTACTGACCAGAGACTACGAGCAGTACTTC
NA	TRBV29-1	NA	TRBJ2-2	CSVVDTGELFF	TGCAGCGTTGTGGACACCGGGGAGCTGTTTTTT
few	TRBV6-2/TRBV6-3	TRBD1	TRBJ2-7	CASSPSGGLAYEQYF	TGTGCCAGCAGTCCCTCAGGGGGCTTAGCCTACGAGCAGTACTTC
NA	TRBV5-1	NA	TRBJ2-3	CASSLGDKSYTDTQYF	TGCGCCAGCAGCTTGGGGGACAAGAGTTACACAGATACGCAGTATTTT
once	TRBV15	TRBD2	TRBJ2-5	CATSSLAGGQKTQYF	TGTGCCACCAGCAGTTTAGCGGGGGGGCAGAAGACCCAGTACTTC
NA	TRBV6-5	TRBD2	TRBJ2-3	CASSYDLAGDTQYF	TGTGCCAGCAGTTACGATCTAGCGGGAGATACGCAGTATTTT
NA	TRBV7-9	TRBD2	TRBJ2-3	CASSAFLAGVTDTQYF	TGTGCCAGCAGCGCCTTTCTAGCGGGGGTCACAGATACGCAGTATTTT
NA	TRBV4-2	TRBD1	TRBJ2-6	CASSQDRDSSGANVLTF	TGTGCCAGCAGCCAAGATCGGGACAGCTCTGGGGCCAACGTCCTGACTTTC
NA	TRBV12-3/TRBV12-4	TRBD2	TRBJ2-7	CASRKVTSGGGEQYF	TGTGCCAGCAGGAAAGTGACTAGCGGGGGGGGCGAGCAGTACTTC
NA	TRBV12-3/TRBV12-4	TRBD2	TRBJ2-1	CASSFGGSGGAGFYQFF	TGTGCCAGCAGTTTTGGGGGTAGCGGGGGGGCCGGATTTTATCAGTTCTTC
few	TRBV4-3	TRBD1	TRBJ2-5	CASSQDKMGQGSGTQYF	TGCGCCAGCAGCCAAGATAAGATGGGACAGGGGTCCGGGACCCAGTACTTC
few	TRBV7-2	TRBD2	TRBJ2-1	CASSGLAFNEQFF	TGTGCCAGCTCCGGACTAGCCTTTAATGAGCAGTTCTTC
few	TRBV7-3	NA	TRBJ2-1	CASSFLGDNEQFF	TGTGCCAGCAGCTTCCTTGGGGACAATGAGCAGTTCTTC
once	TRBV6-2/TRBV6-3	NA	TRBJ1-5	CASSDDGSSQPQHF	TGTGCCAGCAGTGACGACGGGTCCAGTCAGCCCCAGCATTTT
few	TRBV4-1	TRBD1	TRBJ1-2	CASSQAQQGKDGYTF	TGCGCCAGCAGCCAAGCCCAACAGGGGAAAGATGGCTACACCTTC
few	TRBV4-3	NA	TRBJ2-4	CASSQIGGADIQYF	TGCGCCAGCAGCCAAATAGGGGGGGCGGACATTCAGTACTTC
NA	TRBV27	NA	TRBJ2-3	CASSSTGNTGDTQYF	TGTGCCAGCAGTTCCACAGGGAACACTGGAGATACGCAGTATTTT
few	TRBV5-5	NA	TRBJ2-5	CASSFGLGGVTQYF	TGTGCCAGCAGCTTTGGGTTAGGGGGGGTGACCCAGTACTTC
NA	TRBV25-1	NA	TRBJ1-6	CASSDRGEKNSPLHF	TGTGCCAGCAGTGATCGCGGCGAGAAAAATTCACCCCTCCACTTT
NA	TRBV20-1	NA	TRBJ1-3	CSASHRRGNTIYF	TGCAGTGCTAGTCACAGGCGCGGAAACACCATATATTTT
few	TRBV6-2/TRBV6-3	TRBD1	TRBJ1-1	CASSLRRGYYEAFF	TGTGCCAGCAGTTTGCGCAGGGGGTACTACGAAGCTTTCTTT
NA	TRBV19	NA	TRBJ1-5	CASRSSRAQPQHF	TGTGCCAGTAGGTCCTCCAGGGCTCAGCCCCAGCATTTT
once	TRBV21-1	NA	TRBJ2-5	CASSKVSGTGALQETQYF	TGTGCCAGCAGCAAAGTCTCCGGGACAGGGGCCCTTCAAGAGACCCAGTACTTC
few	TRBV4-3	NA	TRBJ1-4	CASSQGTTTNEKLFF	TGCGCCAGCAGCCAAGGGACAACAACTAATGAAAAACTGTTTTTT
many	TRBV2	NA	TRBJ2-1	CASSEDVPPYNEQFF	TGTGCCAGCAGTGAAGACGTCCCGCCCTACAATGAGCAGTTCTTC
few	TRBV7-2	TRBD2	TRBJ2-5	CASSGELAGVRETQYF	TGTGCCAGCAGCGGCGAGCTAGCGGGGGTCCGGGAGACCCAGTACTTC
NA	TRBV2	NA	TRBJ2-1	CASSETSTLNEQFF	TGTGCCAGCAGTGAGACATCGACCCTGAATGAGCAGTTCTTC
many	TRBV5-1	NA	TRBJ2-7	CASSQKAGLYEQYF	TGCGCCAGCAGCCAGAAGGCAGGATTATACGAGCAGTACTTC
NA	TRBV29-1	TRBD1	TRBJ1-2	CSGGQELANYGYTF	TGCAGCGGAGGACAGGAGTTAGCTAACTATGGCTACACCTTC